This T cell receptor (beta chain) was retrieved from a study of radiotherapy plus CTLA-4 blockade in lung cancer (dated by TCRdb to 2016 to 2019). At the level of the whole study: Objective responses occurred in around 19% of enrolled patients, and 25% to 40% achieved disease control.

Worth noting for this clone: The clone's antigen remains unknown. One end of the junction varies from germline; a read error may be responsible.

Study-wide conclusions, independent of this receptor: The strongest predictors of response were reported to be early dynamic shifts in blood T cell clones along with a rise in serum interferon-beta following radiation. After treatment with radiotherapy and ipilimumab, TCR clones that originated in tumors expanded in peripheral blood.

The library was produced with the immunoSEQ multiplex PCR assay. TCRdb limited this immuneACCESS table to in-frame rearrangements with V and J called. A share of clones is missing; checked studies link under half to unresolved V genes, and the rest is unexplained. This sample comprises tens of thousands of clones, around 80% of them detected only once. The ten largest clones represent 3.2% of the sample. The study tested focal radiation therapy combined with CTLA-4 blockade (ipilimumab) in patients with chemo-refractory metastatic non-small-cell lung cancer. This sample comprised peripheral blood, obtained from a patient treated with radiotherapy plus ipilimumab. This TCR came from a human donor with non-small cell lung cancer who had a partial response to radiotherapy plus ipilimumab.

The CDR3 in this case is CASTNRGSGSTIYF. Read as DNA, the sequence is TGTGCCAGCACCAACAGGGGGTCTGGAAGCACCATATATTTT. In this chain, TRBV5-4 is recombined with TRBJ1-3; 8 bases in the junction line up with TRBD1. CDR1 SGHNT and CDR2 YYREEE were looked up in the germline V gene (reference sequence). The CDR3, from cysteine to phenylalanine, totals 14 residues. Of all the DNA, just the CDR3 is kept, 42 bases in frame from base 1.